The next 25 T cell receptor beta chains were all read from a single sample in a study of spatial heterogeneity in lung cancer. Study observations and caveats: How many expanded intratumoral alpha and beta TCRs were present tracked the tumor mutation count, which was a count of nonsynonymous mutations.

These receptors' targets are unknown. Each CDR3 protein gets one entry after TCRdb re-called the 5' RACE reads with MiXCR. The sample records around 13,000 distinct CDR3 sequences, roughly 5.5% being singletons. Time point in this sample: sample taken at primary tumor resection. The sample here was lung tumor tissue, taken at surgery. Every receptor here comes from a male donor with early-stage non-small cell lung cancer.

This clonotype was observed many times. The library was prepared for alpha chains; this beta chain is a stray read, so its frequency means little. The CDR3 sequence is CATGPPGTGRHTQYF. The CDR3 DNA reads TGTGCCACCGGACCTCCCGGGACAGGGCGACATACGCAGTATTTT. The rearrangement uses TRBV15 and TRBJ2-3, with 9 bases lining up with TRBD1. This CDR3 comprises 15 residues. Germline values: CDR1 LNHNV, CDR2 YYDKDF (reference sequence). V was clipped by 8 bases and J by 7 bases; unmatched bases: 13.

This clonotype was counted a few times. This beta chain slipped into a library made for alpha chains as a stray read, so its size is not meaningful. The rearrangement joins TRBV2 to TRBJ1-1, with D maybe TRBD1 (5 bases). From germline, CDR1 is SNHLY and CDR2 FYNNEI. V shed 6 bases and J shed 4 bases, with 12 bases lying between them. The CDR3 sequence is 13 residues long. In DNA form, the CDR3 reads TGTGCCAGCAGAATGGGGGGGTCCACTGAAGCTTTCTTT. Translated, it gives CASRMGGSTEAFF.

This clonotype was found many times. The library was designed around alpha chains, so this beta chain is a stray read whose abundance carries little weight. The chain carries TRBV29-1 and TRBJ2-7, with D possibly being TRBD1 (5 bases). Germline V CDR1 and CDR2: SQVTM, ANQGSEA. The CDR3 has 12 amino acids. Deletions cut 6 bases from V and 7 bases from J, with 16 bases between. The chain's CDR3 is CSVPLKGEEQYF. CDR3 sequence (DNA): TGCAGCGTGCCTTTGAAAGGGGAAGAGCAGTACTTC.

This clonotype was picked up many times. As an off-target read in a library built for alpha chains, this beta chain has a frequency of little significance. This rearrangement joins TRBV4-2 to TRBJ1-4, with D uncertain. V lost 4 bases and J 0 bases, leaving 12 bases between the germline ends. Germline CDR1 LGHNA, CDR2 YNFKEQ. The CDR3 sequence is 16 residues long. The CDR3 DNA follows: TGTGCCAGCAGCCTAGCCCCTGCAGCAACTAATGAAAAACTGTTTTTT. Protein sequence: CASSLAPAATNEKLFF.

There are many counts of this clonotype. This beta chain turned up in a library designed for alpha chains; as an off-target read, its abundance says little. This chain joins TRBV5-1 and TRBJ2-2, with D perhaps being TRBD1 or TRBD2 (6 bases each). Germline V lookup: CDR1 SGHRS, CDR2 YFSETQ. Trimming shortened V by 1 base and J by 1 base, and 11 bases separated the two germline ends. The CDR3 has 16 amino acids. The DNA for the CDR3 is TGCGCCAGCAGCTTGATGGGGGGCCAGAACACCGGGGAGCTGTTTTTT. This encodes CASSLMGGQNTGELFF.

This clonotype has ten or more counts. This beta chain is off target for a library built for alpha chains, so its abundance means little. The chain couples TRBV7-8 to TRBJ2-1; TRBD2 agrees at 8 bases. This CDR3 has 16 amino acids. V dropped 5 bases and J dropped 5; count of bases not matched to a gene: 11. Germline CDR1 SGHVS, CDR2 FQNEAQ. In DNA form, the CDR3 reads TGTGCCAGCAGCGGTCCCATGGCGGGGGGTGACAATGAGCAGTTCTTC. Translation gives CASSGPMAGGDNEQFF.

This clonotype was seen only a few times. A library prepared for alpha chains yielded this beta chain as an off-target read; its size is of little meaning. V usage is TRBV6-1 and J usage is TRBJ1-6; D is unclear. With 6 bases removed from V and 4 bases from J, the gap between germline ends came to 19 bases. The germline V gene has CDR1 MNHNS and CDR2 SASEGT. This CDR3 contains 17 residues. The CDR3 bases are TGTGCCAGCAGAGTAGAAATCGGCGGCCGGTATAATTCACCCCTCCACTTT. Encoded protein: CASRVEIGGRYNSPLHF.

This clonotype came up many times. The library was built for alpha chains, so this beta chain is an off-target read and its size means little. The rearrangement links TRBV5-1 to TRBJ2-3; D could derive from TRBD1 or TRBD2 (5 bases each). This CDR3 has 14 residues. The V gene lost 4 bases and the J gene lost 2 bases, with 11 bases spanning the gap. Germline-derived CDR1 and CDR2 are SGHRS and YFSETQ. The CDR3 sequence: CASSIGDATDTQYF. The CDR3 DNA is TGCGCCAGCAGCATAGGGGACGCCACAGATACGCAGTATTTT.

This clonotype showed up many times. This beta chain slipped into a library made for alpha chains as a stray read, so its size is not meaningful. The rearrangement joins TRBV3-1 to TRBJ2-5, with D possibly matching TRBD1 (6 bases). Germline V CDR1 and CDR2: LGHDT, YNNKEL (reference sequence). The CDR3 is 15 amino acids. The germline V and J ends were trimmed by 3 bases and 6 bases, with 17 bases remaining between them. DNA of the CDR3: TGTGCCAGCAGCCACGTGGGGGCCAGGGCGAAGACCCAGTACTTC. Its translation is CASSHVGARAKTQYF.

This clonotype has a count of ten or more. With the library built for alpha chains, this beta chain is off target and its frequency is not meaningful. The J gene is TRBJ1-4, the V gene TRBV7-9, with TRBD1 as a possible D gene (6 bases). The V gene lost 5 bases and the J gene lost 7 bases, with 20 bases spanning the gap. This CDR3 spans 16 amino acids. Per germline, CDR1 SEHNR and CDR2 FQNEAQ (reference sequence). As DNA, the CDR3 is TGTGCCAGCAGCCCTACCGCCGGGACCAGGGGTGAAAAACTGTTTTTT. It translates to CASSPTAGTRGEKLFF.

This clonotype was found many times. This beta chain represents an off-target read in a library built for alpha chains; its size is of limited meaning. V usage is TRBV3-1 and J usage is TRBJ2-3, with D possibly matching TRBD1 (6 bases). CDR1 and CDR2 from the germline V gene are LGHDT and YNNKEL (reference sequence). V dropped 1 base and J dropped 5 bases, with 13 bases sitting between them. This CDR3 has 15 residues. In DNA form, the CDR3 reads TGTGCCAGCAGCCAAGGACAGGCTGTGGAAGATACGCAGTATTTT. Its protein product is CASSQGQAVEDTQYF.

As regards this clonotype: For a library built for alpha chains, this beta chain is a stray read; little rests on its size. V usage is TRBV27 and J usage is TRBJ2-5, with D tentatively TRBD2 (6 bases). Germline V lookup: CDR1 MNHEY, CDR2 SMNVEV (reference sequence). CDR3 length equals 12 residues. Between the trimmed V and J ends, which lost 5 bases and 4 bases, there was a span of 8 bases. The CDR3 coding sequence is TGTGCCAGCAGTCGTAGCGGAGAGACCCAGTACTTC. Translation gives CASSRSGETQYF.

This clonotype appeared many times. In a library made to pick up alpha chains, this beta chain is a stray read with a size that means little. V gene TRBV6-2 or TRBV6-3 combines with J gene TRBJ1-2; D is uncertain. CDR1 and CDR2 (germline): MNHEY, SVGEGT. There are 11 residues in the CDR3. Trimming shortened V by 6 bases and J by 1 base, and 3 bases separated the two germline ends. CDR3 in DNA: TGTGCCAGCAGCCTTAACTATGGCTACACCTTC. Amino acids: CASSLNYGYTF.

This clonotype has at least ten counts. This beta chain is an off-target read within a library intended for alpha chains, so its frequency means little. The gene calls are TRBV10-3 and TRBJ2-2, with 9 bases aligning to TRBD1. The length of the CDR3 is 14 residues. V was pared by 8 bases and J by 8 bases, with 9 bases of the junction left unmatched. The V gene's germline CDR1 is ENHRY and CDR2 SYGVKD. CDR3 nucleotide sequence: TGTGCCATCCGGGACAGGGCGAGCAGAGGGGAGCTGTTTTTT. This sequence encodes CAIRDRASRGELFF.

A few counts support this clonotype. Being off target in a library aimed at alpha chains, this beta chain has a size of little meaning. The V and J genes are TRBV9 and TRBJ2-2; D gene unclear. Germline V CDR1 and CDR2: SGDLS, YYNGEE. CDR3 length equals 12 residues. The ends were cut back, 6 bases at V and 6 bases at J, with 9 bases in the middle. As DNA, the CDR3 is TGTGCCAGCAACCTGCGATCCGGGGAGCTGTTTTTT. It specifies CASNLRSGELFF. Looking up the rest from reference TRBV9 and TRBJ2-2 gives the full variable domain: DSGVTQTPKHLITATGQRVTLRCSPRSGDLSVYWYQQSLDQGLQFLIQYYNGEERAKGNILERFSAQQFPDLHSELNLSSLELGDSALYFCASNLRSGELFFGEGSRLTVL.

This clonotype was detected ten times or more. A library prepared for alpha chains yielded this beta chain as an off-target read; its size is of little meaning. V gene TRBV3-1 combines with J gene TRBJ1-3; 7 positions agree with TRBD1. CDR1 and CDR2 from the germline V gene are LGHDT and YNNKEL (reference sequence). The V and J ends lost 0 bases and 2 bases, in that order; junction bases with no gene match: 7. The CDR3 contains 17 residues. The CDR3 here is CASSQDFFTGAGNTIYF. DNA of the CDR3: TGTGCCAGCAGCCAAGATTTTTTTACAGGGGCTGGAAACACCATATATTTT.

This clonotype was seen at least ten times. The size of this beta chain means little, since it is a stray read in a library made for alpha chains. In DNA, the CDR3 is TGTGCCATCAGTGCCTCGGGGCAAAGTGGTGGTGAAAAACTGTTTTTT. Protein sequence: CAISASGQSGGEKLFF. V gene TRBV10-3 combines with J gene TRBJ1-4; maybe TRBD1 (5 bases). V shed 4 bases and J shed 7 bases, with 19 bases lying between them. The germline CDR1 and CDR2 sequences are ENHRY and SYGVKD. This CDR3 contains 16 residues.

This clonotype appeared many times. Being off target in a library aimed at alpha chains, this beta chain has a size of little meaning. The chain couples TRBV20-1 to TRBJ1-5; D is undetermined. The CDR3 sequence is 12 residues long. The V and J ends lost 3 bases and 0 bases respectively, with 3 bases between them. Germline CDR1 is DFQATT and CDR2 is SNEGSKA (reference sequence). The CDR3 nucleotides are TGCAGTGCTAGCCATAGCAATCAGCCCCAGCATTTT. This encodes CSASHSNQPQHF.

There are many counts of this clonotype. This beta chain is off target for a library built for alpha chains, so its abundance means little. The V and J genes are TRBV20-1 and TRBJ2-7; perhaps D is TRBD1 or TRBD2 (5 bases each). V lost 5 bases to trimming and J lost 3 bases, with 17 bases between them. The germline V gene has CDR1 DFQATT and CDR2 SNEGSKA (reference sequence). The length of the CDR3 is 14 residues. The CDR3 loop reads CSAPRGAEFYEQYF. The CDR3 DNA follows: TGCAGTGCTCCCCGAGGGGCGGAGTTCTACGAGCAGTACTTC.

Many counts were recorded for this clonotype. The library was designed around alpha chains, so this beta chain is a stray read whose abundance carries little weight. The chain links TRBV12-5 to TRBJ2-3, with 9 bases lining up with TRBD2. V was pared by 1 base and J by 2 bases, with 7 bases of the junction left unmatched. The CDR3 is 17 residues long. Germline assignment: CDR1 LGHNT and CDR2 FRNRAP. The CDR3 reads CASGLGASGADTDTQYF. CDR3 in DNA: TGTGCTAGTGGTTTGGGAGCTAGCGGGGCTGACACAGATACGCAGTATTTT.

This clonotype was recorded at least ten times. With the library built for alpha chains, this beta chain is off target and its frequency is not meaningful. V usage is TRBV2 and J usage is TRBJ1-1; 7 bases are a match to TRBD1. V lost 7 bases, J lost 3 bases, and 8 bases stayed unmatched. CDR1 and CDR2 (germline): SNHLY, FYNNEI. This CDR3 comprises 14 residues. CDR3 DNA sequence: TGTGCCAGCAAGTGGACAGGCACGCACACTGAAGCTTTCTTT. Protein: CASKWTGTHTEAFF.

This clonotype was seen repeatedly, ten times or more. This beta chain appears as a stray read in a library generated for alpha chains; its size is not informative. The gene calls are TRBV4-2 and TRBJ2-1, with a possible D match to TRBD2 (5 bases). V was trimmed by 3 bases and J by 4 bases, leaving 19 bases between them. CDR3 size: 17 residues. Germline values: CDR1 LGHNA, CDR2 YNFKEQ. The CDR3 loop is CASSQSPGNEEYNEQFF. The CDR3, as DNA: TGTGCCAGCAGCCAGTCTCCGGGGAATGAGGAGTACAATGAGCAGTTCTTC.

This clonotype was counted many times. Since the library was made to target alpha chains, this beta chain is a stray read and its abundance is not meaningful. The rearrangement links TRBV27 to TRBJ2-7, with TRBD2 matching 13 bases. This CDR3 has 17 residues. V lost 5 bases, J lost 3 bases, and 10 bases stayed unmatched. The germline V gene has CDR1 MNHEY and CDR2 SMNVEV (reference sequence). The CDR3 DNA follows: TGTGCCAGCAGTCCCTACCCTTGGACTAGCGGGGGCTACGAGCAGTACTTC. Amino acid sequence: CASSPYPWTSGGYEQYF.

Ten or more counts support this clonotype. This beta chain lies outside the target of a library built for alpha chains; its clone size means little. This chain links TRBV10-3 with TRBJ1-6, with D hard to call. CDR3 size: 15 residues. The V end was cut by 6 bases, the J end by 8 bases, with 17 bases between. Germline loops: CDR1 ENHRY, CDR2 SYGVKD. CDR3 sequence (DNA): TGTGCCATCAGCTTGACACCCGAAAGGGATTCACCCCTCCACTTT. Encoded protein: CAISLTPERDSPLHF.

The sample holds many counts of this clonotype. Being off target in a library aimed at alpha chains, this beta chain has a size of little meaning. J is TRBJ1-2 and V is TRBV3-2; no check of the table's D call, TRBD1, against the DNA was made. TRBV3-2 is listed as a pseudogene. The CDR3 extends over 13 amino acids. CDR3 sequence reads: CASSLGRVYGYTF. DNA for the CDR3: TGTGCCAGCAGCCTGGGACGCGTTTATGGCTACACCTTC.